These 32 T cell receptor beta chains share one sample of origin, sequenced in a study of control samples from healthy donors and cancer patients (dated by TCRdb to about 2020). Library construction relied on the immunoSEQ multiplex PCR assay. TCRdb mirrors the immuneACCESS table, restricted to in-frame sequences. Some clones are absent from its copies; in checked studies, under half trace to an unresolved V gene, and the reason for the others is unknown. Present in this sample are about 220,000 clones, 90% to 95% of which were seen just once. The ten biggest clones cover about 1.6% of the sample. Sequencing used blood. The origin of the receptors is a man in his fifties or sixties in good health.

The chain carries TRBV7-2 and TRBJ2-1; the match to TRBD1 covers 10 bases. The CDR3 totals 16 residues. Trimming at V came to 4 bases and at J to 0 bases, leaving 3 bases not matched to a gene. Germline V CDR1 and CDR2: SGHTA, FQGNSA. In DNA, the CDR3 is TGTGCCAGCAGCTGGACAGGGGGGAGCTCCTACAATGAGCAGTTCTTC. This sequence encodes CASSWTGGSSYNEQFF.

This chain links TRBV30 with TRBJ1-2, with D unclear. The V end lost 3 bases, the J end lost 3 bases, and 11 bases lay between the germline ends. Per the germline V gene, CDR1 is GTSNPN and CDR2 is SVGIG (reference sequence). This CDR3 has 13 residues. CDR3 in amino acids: CAWSGRVDYGYTF. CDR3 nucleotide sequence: TGTGCCTGGAGCGGGAGGGTGGACTATGGCTACACCTTC.

This chain's CDR3 is CASSHSPGQGTAGANVLTF. CDR3 DNA: TGTGCCAGTAGCCATTCACCGGGACAGGGGACGGCTGGGGCCAACGTCCTGACTTTC. V is TRBV19 and J is TRBJ2-6, with TRBD1 matching 10 bases. The germline CDR1 and CDR2 sequences are LNHDA and SQIVND (reference sequence). V trimming: 6 bases; J trimming: 2 bases; junction bases outside the gene matches: 13. This CDR3 has 19 residues.

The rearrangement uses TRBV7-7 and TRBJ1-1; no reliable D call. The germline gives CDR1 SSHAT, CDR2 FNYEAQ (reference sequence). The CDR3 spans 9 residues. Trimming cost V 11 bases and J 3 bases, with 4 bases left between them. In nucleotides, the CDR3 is TGTGCCCTAGACACTGAAGCTTTCTTT. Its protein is CALDTEAFF. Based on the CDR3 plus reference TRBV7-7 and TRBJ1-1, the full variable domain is GAGVSQSPRYKVTKRGQDVTLRCDPISSHATLYWYQQALGQGPEFLTYFNYEAQPDKSGLPSDRFSAERPEGSISTLTIQRTEQRDSAMYRCALDTEAFFGQGTRLTVV.

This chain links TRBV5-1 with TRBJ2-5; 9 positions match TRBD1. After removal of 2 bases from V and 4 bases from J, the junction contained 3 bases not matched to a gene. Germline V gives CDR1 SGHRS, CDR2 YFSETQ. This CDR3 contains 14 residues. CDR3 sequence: CASSLQGALETQYF. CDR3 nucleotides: TGCGCCAGCAGCTTACAGGGGGCATTAGAGACCCAGTACTTC. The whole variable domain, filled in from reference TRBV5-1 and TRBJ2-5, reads KAGVTQTPRYLIKTRGQQVTLSCSPISGHRSVSWYQQTPGQGLQFLFEYFSETQRNKGNFPGRFSGRQFSNSRSEMNVSTLELGDSALYLCASSLQGALETQYFGPGTRLLVL.

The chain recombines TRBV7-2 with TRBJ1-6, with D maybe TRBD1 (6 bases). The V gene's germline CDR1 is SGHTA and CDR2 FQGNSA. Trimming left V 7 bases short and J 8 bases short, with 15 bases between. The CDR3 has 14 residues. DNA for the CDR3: TGTGCCAGCATCTTGGGCAGGGGTGATTCACCCCTCCACTTT. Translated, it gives CASILGRGDSPLHF.

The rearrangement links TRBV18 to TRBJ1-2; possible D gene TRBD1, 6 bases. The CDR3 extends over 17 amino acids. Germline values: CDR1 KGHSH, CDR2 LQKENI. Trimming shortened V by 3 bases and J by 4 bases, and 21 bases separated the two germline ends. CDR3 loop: CASSPVGQGRRGYGYTF. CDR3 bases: TGTGCCAGCTCACCGGTGGGACAAGGACGACGAGGCTATGGCTACACCTTC.

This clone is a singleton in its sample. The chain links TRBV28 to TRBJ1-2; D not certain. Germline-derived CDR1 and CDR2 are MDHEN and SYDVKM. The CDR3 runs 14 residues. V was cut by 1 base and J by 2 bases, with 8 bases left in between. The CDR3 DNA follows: TGTGCCAGCAGTTTATCTCACAAGAACTATGGCTACACCTTC. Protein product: CASSLSHKNYGYTF.

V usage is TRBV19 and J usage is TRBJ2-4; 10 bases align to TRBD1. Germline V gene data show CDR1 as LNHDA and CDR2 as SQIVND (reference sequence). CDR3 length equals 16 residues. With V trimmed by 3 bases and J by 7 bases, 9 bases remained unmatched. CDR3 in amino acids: CASSIDRGPTRNIQYF. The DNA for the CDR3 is TGTGCCAGTAGTATTGACAGGGGGCCCACCAGGAACATTCAGTACTTC.

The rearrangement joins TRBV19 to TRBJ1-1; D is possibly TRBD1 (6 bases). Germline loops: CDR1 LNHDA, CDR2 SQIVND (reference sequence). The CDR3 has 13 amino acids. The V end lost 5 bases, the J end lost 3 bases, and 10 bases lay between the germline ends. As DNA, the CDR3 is TGTGCCAGTAGTTTCAACAGGGACACTGAAGCTTTCTTT. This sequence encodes CASSFNRDTEAFF. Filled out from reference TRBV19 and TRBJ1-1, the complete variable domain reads DGGITQSPKYLFRKEGQNVTLSCEQNLNHDAMYWYRQDPGQGLRLIYYSQIVNDFQKGDIAEGYSVSREKKESFPLTVTSAQKNPTAFYLCASSFNRDTEAFFGQGTRLTVV.

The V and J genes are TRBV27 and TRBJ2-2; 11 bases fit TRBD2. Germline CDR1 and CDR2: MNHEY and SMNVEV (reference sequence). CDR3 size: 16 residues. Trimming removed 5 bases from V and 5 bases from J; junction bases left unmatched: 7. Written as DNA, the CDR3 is TGTGCCAGCAGTCGCCCTCCTAGCGGGGGGACCGGGGAGCTGTTTTTT. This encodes CASSRPPSGGTGELFF.

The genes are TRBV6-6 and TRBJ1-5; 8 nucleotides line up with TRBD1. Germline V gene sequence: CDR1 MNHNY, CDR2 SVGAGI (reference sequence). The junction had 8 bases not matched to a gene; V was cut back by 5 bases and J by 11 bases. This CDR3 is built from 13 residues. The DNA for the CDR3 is TGTGCCAGCAGTCGGGGCACGGACAGGGCCCAGCATTTT. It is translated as CASSRGTDRAQHF.

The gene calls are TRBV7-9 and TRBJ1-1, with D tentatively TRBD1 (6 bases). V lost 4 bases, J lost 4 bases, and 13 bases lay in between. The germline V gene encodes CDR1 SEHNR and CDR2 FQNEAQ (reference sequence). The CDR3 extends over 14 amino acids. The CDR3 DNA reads TGTGCCAGCAGCTATACAGGGAAGAGCACTGAAGCTTTCTTT. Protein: CASSYTGKSTEAFF.

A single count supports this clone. CDR3 protein: CASSLDGLGTGELFF. In DNA, the CDR3 is TGCGCCAGCAGCTTGGATGGTCTTGGGACCGGGGAGCTGTTTTTT. The genes are TRBV5-1 and TRBJ2-2, with D uncertain. CDR3 length: 15 residues. Per germline, CDR1 SGHRS and CDR2 YFSETQ. V lost 0 bases to trimming and J lost 5 bases, with 11 bases between them.

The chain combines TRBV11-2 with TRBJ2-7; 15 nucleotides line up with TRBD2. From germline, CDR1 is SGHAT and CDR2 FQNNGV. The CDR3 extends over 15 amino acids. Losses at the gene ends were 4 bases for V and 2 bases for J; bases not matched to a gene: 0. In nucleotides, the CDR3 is TGTGCCAGCAGCTGGACTAGCGGGGGGGCCTACGAGCAGTACGTC. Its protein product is CASSWTSGGAYEQYV.

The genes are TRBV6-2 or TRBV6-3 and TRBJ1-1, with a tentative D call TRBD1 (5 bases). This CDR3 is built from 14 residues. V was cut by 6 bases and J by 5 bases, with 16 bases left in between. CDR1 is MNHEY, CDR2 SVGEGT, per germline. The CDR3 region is CASSFRTGYTEAFF. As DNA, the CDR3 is TGTGCCAGCAGCTTCCGAACAGGTTATACTGAAGCTTTCTTT.

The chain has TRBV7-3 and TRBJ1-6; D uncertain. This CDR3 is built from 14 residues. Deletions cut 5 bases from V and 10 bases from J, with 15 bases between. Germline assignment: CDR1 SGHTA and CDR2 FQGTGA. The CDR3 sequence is CASSRGSFGSPLHF. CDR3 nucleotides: TGTGCCAGCAGCCGAGGGAGCTTTGGCTCACCCCTCCACTTT.

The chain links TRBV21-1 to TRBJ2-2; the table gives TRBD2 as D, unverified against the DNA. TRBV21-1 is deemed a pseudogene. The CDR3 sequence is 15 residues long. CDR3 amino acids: CASFRAGGGSGELFF. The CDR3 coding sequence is TGTGCCAGCTTTAGAGCGGGGGGCGGGTCCGGGGAGCTGTTTTTT.

As DNA, the CDR3 is TGTGCCAGCAGCCAATCGAGGAGCGGAAACACCATATATTTT. Translated: CASSQSRSGNTIYF. This sequence joins TRBV4-2 and TRBJ1-3; no reliable D call. This CDR3 is 14 amino acids long. V shed 2 bases and J shed 4 bases, with 9 bases lying between them. The germline gives CDR1 LGHNA, CDR2 YNFKEQ.

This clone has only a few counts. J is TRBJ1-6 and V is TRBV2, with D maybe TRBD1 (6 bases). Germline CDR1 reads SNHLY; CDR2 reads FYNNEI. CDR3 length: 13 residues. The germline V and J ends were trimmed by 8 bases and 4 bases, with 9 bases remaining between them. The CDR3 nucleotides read TGTGCCAGCCAGGGGCAATATAATTCACCCCTCCACTTT. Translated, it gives CASQGQYNSPLHF.

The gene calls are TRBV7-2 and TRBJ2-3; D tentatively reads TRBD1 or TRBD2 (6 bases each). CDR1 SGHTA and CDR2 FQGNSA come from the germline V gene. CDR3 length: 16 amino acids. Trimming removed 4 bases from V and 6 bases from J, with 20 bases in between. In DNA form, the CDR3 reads TGTGCCAGCAGCTGGTTTGGGGGGCCCGGGCAGGATACGCAGTATTTT. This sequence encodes CASSWFGGPGQDTQYF.

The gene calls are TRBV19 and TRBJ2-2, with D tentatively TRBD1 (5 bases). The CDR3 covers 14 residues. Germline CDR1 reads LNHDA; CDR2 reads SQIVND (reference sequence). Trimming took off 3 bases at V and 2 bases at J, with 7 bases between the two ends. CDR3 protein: CASSMTVNTGELFF. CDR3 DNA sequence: TGTGCCAGTAGTATGACAGTCAACACCGGGGAGCTGTTTTTT.

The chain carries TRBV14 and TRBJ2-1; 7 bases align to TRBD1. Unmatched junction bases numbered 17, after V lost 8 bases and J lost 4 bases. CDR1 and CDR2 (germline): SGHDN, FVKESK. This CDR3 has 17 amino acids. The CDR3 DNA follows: TGTGCCAGCTCGTTAGAGCTTGGACAGGACAGTTACAATGAGCAGTTCTTC. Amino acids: CASSLELGQDSYNEQFF.

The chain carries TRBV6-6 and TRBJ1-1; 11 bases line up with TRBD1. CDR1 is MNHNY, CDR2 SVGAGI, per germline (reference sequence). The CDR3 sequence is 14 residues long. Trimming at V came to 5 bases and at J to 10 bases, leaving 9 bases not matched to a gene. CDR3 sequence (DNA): TGTGCCAGCAGTCAGAAGGACAGGGGGCTGGTAGCTTTCTTT. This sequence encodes CASSQKDRGLVAFF.

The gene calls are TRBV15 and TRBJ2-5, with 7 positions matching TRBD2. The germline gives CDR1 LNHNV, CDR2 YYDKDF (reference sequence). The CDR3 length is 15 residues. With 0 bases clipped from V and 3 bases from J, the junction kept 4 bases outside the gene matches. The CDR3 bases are TGTGCCACCAGCAGAGACCCTAGCGGTGAAGAGACCCAGTACTTC. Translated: CATSRDPSGEETQYF.

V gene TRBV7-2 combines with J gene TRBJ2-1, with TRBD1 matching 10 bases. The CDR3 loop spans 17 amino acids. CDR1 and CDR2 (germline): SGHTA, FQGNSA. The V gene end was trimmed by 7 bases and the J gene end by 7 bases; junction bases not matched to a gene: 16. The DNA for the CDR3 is TGTGCCAGCATCCCGGGACAGGGGATAAATGGGTTGAATGAGCAGTTCTTC. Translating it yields CASIPGQGINGLNEQFF.

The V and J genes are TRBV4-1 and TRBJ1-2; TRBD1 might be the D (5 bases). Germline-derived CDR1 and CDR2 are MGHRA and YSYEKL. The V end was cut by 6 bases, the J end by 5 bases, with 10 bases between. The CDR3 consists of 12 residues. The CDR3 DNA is TGCGCCAGCAGATCCGGGACTTATGGCTACACCTTC. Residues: CASRSGTYGYTF.

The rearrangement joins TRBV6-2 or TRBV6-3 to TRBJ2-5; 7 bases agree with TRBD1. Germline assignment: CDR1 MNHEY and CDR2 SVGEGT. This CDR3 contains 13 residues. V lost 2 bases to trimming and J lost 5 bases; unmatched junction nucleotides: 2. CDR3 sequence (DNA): TGTGCCAGCAGTTACGGCAGGGGGGAGACCCAGTACTTC. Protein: CASSYGRGETQYF.

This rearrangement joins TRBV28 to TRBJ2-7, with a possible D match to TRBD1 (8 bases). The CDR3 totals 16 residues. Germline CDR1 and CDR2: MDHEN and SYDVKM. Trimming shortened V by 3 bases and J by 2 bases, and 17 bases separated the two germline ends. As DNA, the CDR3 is TGTGCCAGCAGTTTGGGAGGGGACAGGAGTACCTACGAGCAGTACTTC. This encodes CASSLGGDRSTYEQYF.

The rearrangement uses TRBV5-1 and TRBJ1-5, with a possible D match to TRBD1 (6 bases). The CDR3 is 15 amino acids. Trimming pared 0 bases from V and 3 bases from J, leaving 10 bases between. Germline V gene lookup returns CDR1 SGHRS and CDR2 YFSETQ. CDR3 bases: TGCGCCAGCAGCTTGGAGGGGGGAAACAATCAGCCCCAGCATTTT. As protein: CASSLEGGNNQPQHF.

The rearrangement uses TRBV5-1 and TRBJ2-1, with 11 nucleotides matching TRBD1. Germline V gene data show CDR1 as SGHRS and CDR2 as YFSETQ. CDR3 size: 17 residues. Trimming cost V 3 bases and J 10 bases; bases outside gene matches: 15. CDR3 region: CASSYRTGGTGREEQFF. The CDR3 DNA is TGCGCCAGCAGCTATAGGACAGGGGGCACAGGGAGGGAGGAGCAGTTCTTC.

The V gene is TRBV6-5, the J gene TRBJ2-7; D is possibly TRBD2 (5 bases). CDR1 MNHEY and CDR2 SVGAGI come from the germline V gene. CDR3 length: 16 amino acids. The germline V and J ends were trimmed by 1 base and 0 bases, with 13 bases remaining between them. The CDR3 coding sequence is TGTGCCAGCAGTTACTGGAGGTCAGACAACTCCTACGAGCAGTACTTC. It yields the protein CASSYWRSDNSYEQYF.